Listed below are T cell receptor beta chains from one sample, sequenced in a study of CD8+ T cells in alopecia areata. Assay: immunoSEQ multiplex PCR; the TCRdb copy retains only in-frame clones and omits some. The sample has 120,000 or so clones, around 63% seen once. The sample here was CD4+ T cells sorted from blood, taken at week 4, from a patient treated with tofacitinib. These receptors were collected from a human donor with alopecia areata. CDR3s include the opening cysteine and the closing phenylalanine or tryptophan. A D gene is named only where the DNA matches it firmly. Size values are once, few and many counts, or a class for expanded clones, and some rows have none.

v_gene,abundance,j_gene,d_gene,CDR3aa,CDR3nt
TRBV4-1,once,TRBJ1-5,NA,CASSQGVARGNQPQHF,TGCGCCAGCAGCCAAGGGGTTGCTAGGGGCAATCAGCCCCAGCATTTT
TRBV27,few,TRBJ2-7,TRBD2,CASRGVAGDFNEQYF,TGTGCCAGCAGGGGAGTAGCGGGAGATTTTAACGAGCAGTACTTC
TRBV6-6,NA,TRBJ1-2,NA,CASSKGEHYGYTF,TGTGCCAGCAGCAAGGGGGAGCACTATGGCTACACCTTC
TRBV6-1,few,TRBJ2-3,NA,CASSPGHRVPDTQYF,TGTGCCAGCAGCCCAGGTCACAGGGTTCCAGATACGCAGTATTTT
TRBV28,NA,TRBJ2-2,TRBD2,CASSLWGAGANTGELFF,TGTGCCAGCAGTTTATGGGGAGCGGGAGCGAACACCGGGGAGCTGTTTTTT
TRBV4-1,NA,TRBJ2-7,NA,CASSQERSTAYEQYF,TGCGCCAGCAGCCAAGAAAGGAGCACAGCCTACGAGCAGTACTTC
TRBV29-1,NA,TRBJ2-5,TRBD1,CSVAWTGQETQYF,TGCAGCGTTGCGTGGACAGGGCAAGAGACCCAGTACTTC
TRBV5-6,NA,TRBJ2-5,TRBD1,CASSSPGQGQQETQYF,TGTGCCAGCAGTAGTCCGGGACAGGGCCAGCAAGAGACCCAGTACTTC
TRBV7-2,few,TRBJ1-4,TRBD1,CASSLGQGGEKLFF,TGTGCCAGCAGCTTAGGACAGGGGGGTGAAAAACTGTTTTTT
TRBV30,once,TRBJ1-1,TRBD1,CAWGRGGAFF,TGTGCCTGGGGCAGGGGGGGCGCTTTCTTT
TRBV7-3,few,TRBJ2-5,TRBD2,CASGSGGTSTDQETQYF,TGTGCCAGTGGTAGCGGGGGGACCAGCACAGACCAAGAGACCCAGTACTTC
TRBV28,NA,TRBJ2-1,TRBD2,CASRQRLAGGLYNEQFF,TGTGCCAGCAGACAAAGACTAGCGGGAGGGCTCTACAATGAGCAGTTCTTC
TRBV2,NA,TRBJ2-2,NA,CASRVSVGELFF,TGTGCCAGCAGGGTCTCTGTCGGGGAGCTGTTTTTT
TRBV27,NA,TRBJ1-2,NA,CASRPQVSSGYTF,TGTGCCAGCAGGCCCCAGGTGTCTTCTGGCTACACCTTC
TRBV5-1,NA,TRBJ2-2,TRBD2,CASSLSSSGNTGELFF,TGCGCCAGCAGCTTGAGTTCTAGCGGGAACACCGGGGAGCTGTTTTTT
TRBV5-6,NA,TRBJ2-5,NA,CASSSQVQETQYF,TGTGCCAGCAGCTCACAGGTTCAAGAGACCCAGTACTTC
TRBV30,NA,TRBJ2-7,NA,CAWSEMKGYEQYF,TGTGCCTGGAGTGAGATGAAAGGCTACGAGCAGTACTTC
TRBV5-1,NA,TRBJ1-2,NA,CASSPDLYGYTF,TGCGCCAGCAGCCCGGACCTCTATGGCTACACCTTC
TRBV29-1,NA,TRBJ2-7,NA,CSVEDGGGEQYF,TGCAGCGTTGAAGACGGAGGCGGCGAGCAGTACTTC
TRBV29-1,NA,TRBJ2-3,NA,CSVEDQGWTDTQYF,TGCAGCGTTGAAGATCAGGGTTGGACAGATACGCAGTATTTT
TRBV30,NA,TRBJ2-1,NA,CARGSGQYNEQFF,TGTGCCCGGGGGTCTGGACAGTACAATGAGCAGTTCTTC
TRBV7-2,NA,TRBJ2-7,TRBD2,CASSPLRTSGSRSYEQYF,TGTGCCAGCAGCCCCCTACGGACTAGCGGGAGTCGTAGCTACGAGCAGTACTTC
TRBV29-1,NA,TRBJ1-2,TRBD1,CSVEGSGQFLYGYTF,TGCAGCGTTGAAGGTTCGGGACAGTTCCTCTATGGCTACACCTTC
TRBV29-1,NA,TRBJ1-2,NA,CSVEDLNFSGYTF,TGCAGCGTTGAAGATCTTAACTTTTCTGGCTACACCTTC
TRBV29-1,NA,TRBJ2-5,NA,CSVVKREETQYF,TGCAGCGTTGTCAAGAGGGAAGAGACCCAGTACTTC
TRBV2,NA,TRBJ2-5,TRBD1,CASRSDRGTPQETQYF,TGTGCCAGCAGATCCGACAGGGGAACCCCCCAAGAGACCCAGTACTTC
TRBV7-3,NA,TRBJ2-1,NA,CASSFRPQLGSSYNEQFF,TGTGCCAGCAGCTTTCGACCTCAGTTGGGAAGCTCCTACAATGAGCAGTTCTTC